Presented here are 27 T cell receptor beta chains from one specimen sequenced in a study of blood T cells in healthy people across ages. It was with a sample-barcoded 5' primer and a J-beta primer mix that a second PCR of roughly 7 to 12 cycles was run. TCRdb re-called the 5' RACE reads with MiXCR, one entry per CDR3 protein. The sample yields around 1,700,000 distinct CDR3 sequences, 28% seen once. Sequencing was done on a sample of blood. The receptor source for this set is a woman aged 25-40 years in good health.

There are many counts of this clonotype. The chain combines TRBV6-5 with TRBJ2-5, with D possibly being TRBD1 (6 bases). This CDR3 region has 14 residues. V was clipped by 6 bases and J by 4 bases, with 15 bases between them. From germline, CDR1 is MNHEY and CDR2 SVGAGI. CDR3 residues: CASSMTGPIETQYF. The CDR3, as DNA: TGTGCCAGCAGCATGACAGGCCCCATAGAGACCCAGTACTTC.

This clonotype was recorded many times. The V gene is TRBV11-2, the J gene TRBJ2-1, with TRBD2 identical over 8 bases. Germline loops: CDR1 SGHAT, CDR2 FQNNGV. This CDR3 spans 16 amino acids. Trimming at V came to 0 bases and at J to 4 bases, leaving 5 bases not matched to a gene. The CDR3 DNA reads as TGTGCCAGCAGCTTAGAGGGGCGGGGGGCTTACAATGAGCAGTTCTTC. Amino acids: CASSLEGRGAYNEQFF.

The chain has TRBV5-1 and TRBJ2-3; D gene uncertain. Trimming shortened V by 0 bases and J by 3 bases, and 8 bases separated the two germline ends. Per the germline V gene, CDR1 is SGHRS and CDR2 is YFSETQ. The CDR3 consists of 14 residues. DNA for the CDR3: TGCGCCAGCAGCTTGGATCGCGAGACAGATACGCAGTATTTT. It encodes CASSLDRETDTQYF.

V usage is TRBV7-9 and J usage is TRBJ1-1; D is perhaps TRBD1 (6 bases). This CDR3 is 15 amino acids long. Germline V gene sequence: CDR1 SEHNR, CDR2 FQNEAQ (reference sequence). V was cut by 5 bases and J by 3 bases, with 16 bases left in between. The CDR3 protein is CASSPPGAGHTEAFF. The CDR3 region has the DNA TGTGCCAGCAGCCCGCCGGGGGCTGGGCACACTGAAGCTTTCTTT.

V is TRBV29-1 and J is TRBJ2-5; TRBD1 is a possible D gene (6 bases). CDR1 and CDR2 from the germline V gene are SQVTM and ANQGSEA. Trimming cost V 6 bases and J 2 bases, with 16 bases left between them. The CDR3 contains 14 residues. CDR3 bases: TGCAGCGTCGCCAGGGGACCGGGTCAAGAGACCCAGTACTTC. Its protein is CSVARGPGQETQYF. Complete variable domain (other parts from reference TRBV29-1 and TRBJ2-5): SAVISQKPSRDICQRGTSLTIQCQVDSQVTMMFWYRQQPGQSLTLIATANQGSEATYESGFVIDKFPISRPNLTFSTLTVSNMSPEDSSIYLCSVARGPGQETQYFGPGTRLLVL.

The rearrangement links TRBV9 to TRBJ2-1, with 10 bases matching TRBD2. With V trimmed by 0 bases and J by 8 bases, 5 bases remained unmatched. Germline V CDR1 and CDR2: SGDLS, YYNGEE. The CDR3 consists of 15 residues. The CDR3 coding sequence is TGTGCCAGCAGCGTAGAAGCGGGGGGGCGGTATGAGCAGTTCTTC. Its protein is CASSVEAGGRYEQFF.

CDR3 sequence reads: CASSYGGSAQDTQYF. CDR3 nucleotides: TGTGCCAGCAGTTATGGCGGGTCGGCACAAGATACGCAGTATTTT. The V and J genes are TRBV12-3 or TRBV12-4 and TRBJ2-3; a weak D match, TRBD2 (5 bases). Trimming removed 4 bases at V and 5 bases at J, with 16 bases between. The CDR3 loop spans 15 amino acids.

This clonotype appeared many times. This rearrangement joins TRBV29-1 to TRBJ2-7, with D unresolved. From germline, CDR1 is SQVTM and CDR2 ANQGSEA. CDR3 length: 13 residues. The V end was cut by 1 base, the J end by 2 bases, with 9 bases between. The DNA of the CDR3 is TGCAGCGTTGAAGCCGTCGGCACCTACGAGCAGTACTTC. Translated, it gives CSVEAVGTYEQYF.

About this clonotype itself: At one end the junction does not follow the germline gene, possibly because of a read error. The genes are TRBV29-1 and TRBJ1-2, with D tentatively TRBD1 (5 bases). This CDR3 is 12 amino acids long. Germline V gene data show CDR1 as SQVTM and CDR2 as ANQGSEA. CDR3 in DNA: TGCAGCGTTGTGGAGGGGAACTATGACTACACCTTC. Its translation is CSVVEGNYDYTF.

The CDR3 protein is CAWSDLPNTEAFF. CDR3 DNA sequence: TGTGCCTGGAGTGATCTCCCGAACACTGAAGCTTTCTTT. This chain connects TRBV30 to TRBJ1-1, with D unresolved. The CDR3 extends over 13 amino acids. Germline-derived CDR1 and CDR2 are GTSNPN and SVGIG (reference sequence). Between the trimmed V and J ends, which lost 1 base and 1 base, there was a span of 7 bases.

This clonotype was observed at least ten times. This sequence joins TRBV28 and TRBJ2-7; TRBD1 matches at 9 bases. CDR3 length: 14 residues. Germline V gene data show CDR1 as MDHEN and CDR2 as SYDVKM. V was clipped by 6 bases and J by 3 bases; unmatched bases: 6. Here the CDR3 reads CASRSGTGNYEQYF. CDR3 in DNA: TGTGCCAGCAGATCCGGGACAGGGAACTACGAGCAGTACTTC.

The chain combines TRBV3-1 with TRBJ1-1; D is unresolved. The CDR3 extends over 15 amino acids. The V end lost 4 bases, the J end lost 3 bases, and 15 bases lay between the germline ends. Germline loops: CDR1 LGHDT, CDR2 YNNKEL (reference sequence). CDR3 nucleotides: TGTGCCAGCAGCCCTTGGGCCGGGAGCGACACTGAAGCTTTCTTT. Amino acid sequence: CASSPWAGSDTEAFF.

A few counts support this clonotype. V gene TRBV5-1 combines with J gene TRBJ2-3, with D unresolved. This CDR3 is built from 15 residues. V was trimmed by 0 bases and J by 2 bases, leaving 10 bases between them. Germline V lookup: CDR1 SGHRS, CDR2 YFSETQ. CDR3 in amino acids: CASSLDNRDTDTQYF. CDR3 bases: TGCGCCAGCAGCTTGGATAACAGAGACACAGATACGCAGTATTTT. The variable domain in full, completed from reference TRBV5-1 and TRBJ2-3, reads KAGVTQTPRYLIKTRGQQVTLSCSPISGHRSVSWYQQTPGQGLQFLFEYFSETQRNKGNFPGRFSGRQFSNSRSEMNVSTLELGDSALYLCASSLDNRDTDTQYFGPGTRLTVL.

As for this clonotype: Germline is not matched at one junction end, which may reflect a read error. The rearrangement uses TRBV29-1 and TRBJ1-3; D uncertain. Germline V gene data show CDR1 as SQVTM and CDR2 as ANQGSEA. This CDR3 is 13 amino acids long. The CDR3 is CSATITSGSTIYF. The CDR3 bases are TGCAGCGCTACGATAACCTCTGGAAGCACCATATATTTT.

In its sample, this clonotype was seen many times. V gene TRBV7-9 combines with J gene TRBJ1-2; TRBD1 matches 12 bases. The germline V gene encodes CDR1 SEHNR and CDR2 FQNEAQ (reference sequence). The CDR3 loop spans 14 amino acids. Germline trimming cut 5 bases from V and 6 bases from J; bases unmatched to any gene: 4. CDR3 amino acids: CASSRDRGRDGYTF. The CDR3 region has the DNA TGTGCCAGCAGCCGGGACAGGGGGCGCGATGGCTACACCTTC.

Many counts were recorded for this clonotype. V is TRBV6-5 and J is TRBJ2-7; D remains unclear. CDR1 and CDR2 from the germline V gene are MNHEY and SVGAGI. The CDR3 extends over 13 amino acids. Trimming removed 6 bases from V and 5 bases from J, with 14 bases in between. CDR3 amino acids: CASSSRERDEQYF. Written as DNA, the CDR3 is TGTGCCAGCAGCTCCCGCGAGAGAGACGAGCAGTACTTC.

This clonotype has only a few counts. In DNA form, the CDR3 reads TGTGCCTGGAGTGTTCCAGCGGGGGTTCGCACAGATACGCAGTATTTT. Protein sequence: CAWSVPAGVRTDTQYF. V and J are TRBV30 and TRBJ2-3; 8 positions match TRBD2. V lost 0 bases, J lost 1 base, and 6 bases stayed unmatched. CDR1 is GTSNPN, CDR2 SVGIG, per germline (reference sequence). The CDR3 covers 16 residues.

This clonotype was detected a few times. The chain combines TRBV7-2 with TRBJ1-5; D gene ambiguous. With 4 bases removed from V and 11 bases from J, the gap between germline ends came to 15 bases. CDR1 SGHTA and CDR2 FQGNSA come from the germline V gene. There are 13 residues in the CDR3. CDR3 nucleotides: TGTGCCAGCAGCTCGCCCGGTAATATGGCCCAGCATTTT. Translating it yields CASSSPGNMAQHF.

With respect to this clonotype: A much larger clone lies one base from this, so it may be a read error. V gene TRBV9 combines with J gene TRBJ2-7, with 7 bases lining up with TRBD2. CDR1 SGDLS and CDR2 YYNGEE come from the germline V gene. The junction had 10 bases not matched to a gene; V was cut back by 3 bases and J by 7 bases. The CDR3 has 14 amino acids. CDR3 loop: CASSGRLARNEQYF. CDR3 sequence (DNA): TGTGCCAGCAGCGGACGACTAGCCCGCAATGAGCAGTACTTC.

The chain carries TRBV14 and TRBJ2-4; D is uncertain. The end of the DNA fits TRBJ2-7 better, so the J call may be wrong. Germline V gene sequence: CDR1 SGHDN, CDR2 FVKESK. The CDR3 loop spans 12 amino acids. The CDR3 DNA reads TGTGCCAGCAGCCAAGTGATAGACGAGCAGTACTTC. Translation gives CASSQVIDEQYF.

Concerning this clonotype: A read error may produce the germline difference seen at one junction end. In DNA form, the CDR3 reads TGTGCCAGCAGCGCGGCACTTGGACACGCCGGGGAGCTGTTTTTT. It codes for CASSAALGHAGELFF. The rearrangement joins TRBV5-1 to TRBJ2-2; a possible D gene is TRBD1 (5 bases). This CDR3 comprises 15 residues. Germline V gene lookup returns CDR1 SGHRS and CDR2 YFSETQ.

V gene TRBV29-1 combines with J gene TRBJ2-1, with D tentatively TRBD1 or TRBD2 (7 bases each). CDR1 SQVTM and CDR2 ANQGSEA come from the germline V gene. This CDR3 is 11 amino acids long. The ends were cut back, 5 bases at V and 12 bases at J, with 14 bases in the middle. The CDR3 protein is CSVQGGFGQFF. The CDR3 nucleotides are TGCAGCGTTCAGGGGGGGTTTGGGCAGTTCTTC.

This clonotype was recorded a few times. This chain joins TRBV9 and TRBJ2-5; either TRBD1 or TRBD2 may fit D (5 bases each). This CDR3 is built from 15 residues. Germline CDR1 and CDR2: SGDLS and YYNGEE. V shed 0 bases and J shed 4 bases, with 13 bases lying between them. DNA of the CDR3: TGTGCCAGCAGCGTAGGAGAGGGGCGGGCAGAGACCCAGTACTTC. Its translation is CASSVGEGRAETQYF.

This clonotype was observed at least ten times. The chain employs TRBV6-5 and TRBJ2-7, with TRBD1 identical over 9 bases. Per the germline V gene, CDR1 is MNHEY and CDR2 is SVGAGI. The CDR3 totals 16 residues. V dropped 5 bases and J dropped 4; count of bases not matched to a gene: 12. CDR3 coding DNA: TGTGCCAGCAGTACCCAGGGACAGGGTACTCCTTACGAGCAGTACTTC. As protein: CASSTQGQGTPYEQYF.

Remarks on this clonotype: It may be a read error: a sequence one base away is much more abundant. The chain combines TRBV5-1 with TRBJ2-5; tentatively, D is TRBD1 (5 bases). The CDR3 runs to 13 residues. Germline assignment: CDR1 SGHRS and CDR2 YFSETQ. V was cut by 3 bases and J by 7 bases, with 13 bases left in between. In nucleotides, the CDR3 is TGCGCCAGCAGCTGGGGCGACGAAGGGACCCAGTACTTC. It is translated as CASSWGDEGTQYF.

The chain recombines TRBV7-9 with TRBJ1-1, with TRBD1 as a possible D gene (5 bases). Germline CDR1 is SEHNR and CDR2 is FQNEAQ (reference sequence). The CDR3 runs 15 residues. Between the trimmed V and J ends, which lost 4 bases and 4 bases, there was a span of 16 bases. The CDR3 sequence: CASSYIGGSSTEAFF. For the CDR3, the DNA is TGTGCCAGCAGCTATATTGGGGGGTCGAGCACTGAAGCTTTCTTT.

This clonotype was seen more than once but under ten times. The chain links TRBV7-2 to TRBJ2-1; 9 bases are shared with TRBD2. The trim removed 8 bases at V and 4 bases at J, leaving 12 bases unmatched. CDR3 length: 16 amino acids. CDR1 and CDR2 (germline): SGHTA, FQGNSA. The CDR3 protein is CASGERRLAGYNEQFF. The CDR3 coding sequence is TGTGCCAGCGGCGAGCGTCGGCTAGCGGGGTACAATGAGCAGTTCTTC.